This TCR beta chain was sequenced in a study of shared clonotypes between healthy human individuals. The CDR3 runs 15 residues. V trimming: 4 bases; J trimming: 6 bases; junction bases outside the gene matches: 8. Germline loops: CDR1 LNHDA, CDR2 SQIVND (reference sequence). The assay was immunoSEQ multiplex PCR, and TCRdb's table has in-frame clones only and misses some. The sample consists of a few million clones, more than 80% of them appearing once. The receptor's source is a man younger than 35 in good health. Some clones in this sample may be carry-over from other donors' samples. Sample: naive CD4+ T cells from PBMCs. Subset: CD45RA+ positively selected. The genes are TRBV19 and TRBJ1-5; 8 bases align to TRBD1. The CDR3 DNA sequence: TGTGCCAGTAGTAGGGCCAGGGGGCAAGGTCAGCCCCAGCATTTT. As protein: CASSRARGQGQPQHF. Using reference TRBV19 and TRBJ1-5 for the parts outside the CDR3, the full variable domain is DGGITQSPKYLFRKEGQNVTLSCEQNLNHDAMYWYRQDPGQGLRLIYYSQIVNDFQKGDIAEGYSVSREKKESFPLTVTSAQKNPTAFYLCASSRARGQGQPQHFGDGTRLSIL.